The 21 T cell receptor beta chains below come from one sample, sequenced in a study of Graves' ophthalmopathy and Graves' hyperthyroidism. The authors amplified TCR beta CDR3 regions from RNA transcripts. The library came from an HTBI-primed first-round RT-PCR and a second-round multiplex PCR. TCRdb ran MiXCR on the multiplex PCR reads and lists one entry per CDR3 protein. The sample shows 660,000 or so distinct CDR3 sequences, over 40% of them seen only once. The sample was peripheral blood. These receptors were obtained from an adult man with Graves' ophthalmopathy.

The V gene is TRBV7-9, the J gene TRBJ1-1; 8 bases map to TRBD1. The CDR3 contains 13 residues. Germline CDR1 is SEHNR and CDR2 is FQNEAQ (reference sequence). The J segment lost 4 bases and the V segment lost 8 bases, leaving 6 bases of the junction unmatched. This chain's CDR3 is CASPGQGVTEAFF. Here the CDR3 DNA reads TGTGCCAGCCCTGGACAGGGTGTCACTGAAGCTTTCTTT. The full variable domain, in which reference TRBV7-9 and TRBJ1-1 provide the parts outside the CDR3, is DTGVSQNPRHKITKRGQNVTFRCDPISEHNRLYWYRQTLGQGPEFLTYFQNEAQLEKSRLLSDRFSAERPKGSFSTLEIQRTEQGDSAMYLCASPGQGVTEAFFGQGTRLTVV.

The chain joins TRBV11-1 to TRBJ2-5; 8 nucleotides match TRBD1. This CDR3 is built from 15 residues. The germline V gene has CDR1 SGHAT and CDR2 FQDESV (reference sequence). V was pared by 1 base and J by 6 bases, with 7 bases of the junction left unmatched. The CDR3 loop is CASSLVRQGLQTQYF. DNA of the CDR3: TGTGCCAGCAGCTTAGTAAGACAGGGGTTGCAGACCCAGTACTTC.

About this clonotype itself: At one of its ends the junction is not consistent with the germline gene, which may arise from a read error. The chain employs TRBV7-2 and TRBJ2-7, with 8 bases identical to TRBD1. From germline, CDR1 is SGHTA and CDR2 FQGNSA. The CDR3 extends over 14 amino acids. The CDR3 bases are TGTGCCTGCAGCTTCGGACAGGGCAGCTACGAGCAGTACTTC. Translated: CACSFGQGSYEQYF.

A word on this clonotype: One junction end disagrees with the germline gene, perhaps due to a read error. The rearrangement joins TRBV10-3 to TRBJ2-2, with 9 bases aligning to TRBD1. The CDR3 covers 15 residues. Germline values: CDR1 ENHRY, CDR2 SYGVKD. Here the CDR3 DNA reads TGTGCCAGCAGTTTGGAGGACAGGGGACCCGGGGAGCTGTTTTTT. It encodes CASSLEDRGPGELFF.

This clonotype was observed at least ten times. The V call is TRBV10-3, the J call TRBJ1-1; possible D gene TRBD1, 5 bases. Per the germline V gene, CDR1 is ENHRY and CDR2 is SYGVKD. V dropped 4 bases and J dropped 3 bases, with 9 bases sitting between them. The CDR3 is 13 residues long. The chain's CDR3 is CAISVGGDTEAFF. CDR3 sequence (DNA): TGTGCCATCAGTGTGGGGGGAGACACTGAAGCTTTCTTT.

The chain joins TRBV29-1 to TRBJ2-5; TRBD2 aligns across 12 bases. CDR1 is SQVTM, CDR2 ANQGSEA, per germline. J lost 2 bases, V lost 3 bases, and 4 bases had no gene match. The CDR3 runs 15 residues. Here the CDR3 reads CSVETSGSGQETQYF. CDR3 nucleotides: TGCAGCGTTGAGACTAGCGGGAGCGGTCAAGAGACCCAGTACTTC.

The CDR3 DNA is TGTGCCATCAGTGAAAGACATAAGAAGGCGAATCAGCCCCAGCATTTT. Amino acid sequence: CAISERHKKANQPQHF. The rearrangement joins TRBV10-3 to TRBJ1-5; D remains ambiguous. From germline, CDR1 is ENHRY and CDR2 SYGVKD. This CDR3 is 16 amino acids long. Trimming took 3 bases from V and 4 from J, leaving 16 bases between them.

The CDR3 loop reads CATSPDRVHEQYF. The CDR3, as DNA: TGTGCCACCAGCCCGGACAGGGTACACGAGCAGTACTTC. V gene TRBV15 combines with J gene TRBJ2-7; 8 positions agree with TRBD1. The ends lost 5 bases at V and 5 bases at J; junction bases unmatched: 5. The CDR3 spans 13 residues. The germline CDR1 and CDR2 sequences are LNHNV and YYDKDF (reference sequence).

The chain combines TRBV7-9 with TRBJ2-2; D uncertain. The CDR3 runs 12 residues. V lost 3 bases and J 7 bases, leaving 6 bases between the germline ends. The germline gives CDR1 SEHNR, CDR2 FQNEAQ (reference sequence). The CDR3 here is CASSFYHGELFF. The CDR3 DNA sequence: TGTGCCAGCAGCTTTTACCACGGGGAGCTGTTTTTT.

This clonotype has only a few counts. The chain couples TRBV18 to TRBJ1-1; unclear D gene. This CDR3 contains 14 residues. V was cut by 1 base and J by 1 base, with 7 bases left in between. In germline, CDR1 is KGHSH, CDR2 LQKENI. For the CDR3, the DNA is TGTGCCAGCTCACCACTCCATGGGAACACTGAAGCTTTCTTT. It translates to CASSPLHGNTEAFF.

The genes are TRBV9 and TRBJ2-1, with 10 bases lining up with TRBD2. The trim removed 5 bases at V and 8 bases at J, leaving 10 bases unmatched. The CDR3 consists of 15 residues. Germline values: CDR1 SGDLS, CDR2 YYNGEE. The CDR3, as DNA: TGTGCCAGCAGTGGAGCGGGAGGGAGGTGGGATGAGCAGTTCTTC. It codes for CASSGAGGRWDEQFF. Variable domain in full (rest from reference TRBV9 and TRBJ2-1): DSGVTQTPKHLITATGQRVTLRCSPRSGDLSVYWYQQSLDQGLQFLIQYYNGEERAKGNILERFSAQQFPDLHSELNLSSLELGDSALYFCASSGAGGRWDEQFFGPGTRLTVL.

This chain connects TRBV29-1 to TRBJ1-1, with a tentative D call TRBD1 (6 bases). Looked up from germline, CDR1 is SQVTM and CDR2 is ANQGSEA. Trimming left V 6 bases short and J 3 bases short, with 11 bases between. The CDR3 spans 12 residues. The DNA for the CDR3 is TGCAGCGTGTCGGAGGGGGACACTGAAGCTTTCTTT. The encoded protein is CSVSEGDTEAFF.

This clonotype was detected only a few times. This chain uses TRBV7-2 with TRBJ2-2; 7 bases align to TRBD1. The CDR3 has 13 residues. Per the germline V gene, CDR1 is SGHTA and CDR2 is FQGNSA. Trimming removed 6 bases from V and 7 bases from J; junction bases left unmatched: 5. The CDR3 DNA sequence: TGTGCCAGCAGTTTTACAGGGGTCGGGGAGCTGTTTTTT. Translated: CASSFTGVGELFF.

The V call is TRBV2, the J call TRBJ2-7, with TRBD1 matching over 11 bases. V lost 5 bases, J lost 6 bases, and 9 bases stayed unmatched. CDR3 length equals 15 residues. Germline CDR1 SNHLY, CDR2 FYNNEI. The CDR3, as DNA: TGTGCCAGCAGTTTAGCTGGGACAGGGGGTTCCGAGCAGTACTTC. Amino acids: CASSLAGTGGSEQYF.

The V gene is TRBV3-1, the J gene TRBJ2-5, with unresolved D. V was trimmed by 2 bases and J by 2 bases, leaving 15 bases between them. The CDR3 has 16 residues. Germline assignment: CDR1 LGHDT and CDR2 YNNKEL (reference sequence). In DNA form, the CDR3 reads TGTGCCAGCAGCCAAACCTTTACGAGGCGGCAAGAGACCCAGTACTTC. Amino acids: CASSQTFTRRQETQYF.

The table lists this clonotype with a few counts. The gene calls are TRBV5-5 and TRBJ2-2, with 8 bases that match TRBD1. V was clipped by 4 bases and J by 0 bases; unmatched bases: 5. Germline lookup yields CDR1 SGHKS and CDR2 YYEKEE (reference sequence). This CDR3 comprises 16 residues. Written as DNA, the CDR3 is TGTGCCAGCAGCCGAGGACAGGGAACGAACACCGGGGAGCTGTTTTTT. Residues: CASSRGQGTNTGELFF.

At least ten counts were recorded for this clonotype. The CDR3 loop reads CSVEVGGRLKSYGYTF. DNA of the CDR3: TGCAGCGTTGAAGTAGGGGGCCGCCTAAAATCCTATGGCTACACCTTC. This chain joins TRBV29-1 and TRBJ1-2; 7 bases align to TRBD1. The trim removed 1 base at V and 4 bases at J, leaving 12 bases unmatched. Germline V lookup: CDR1 SQVTM, CDR2 ANQGSEA. This CDR3 has 16 amino acids.

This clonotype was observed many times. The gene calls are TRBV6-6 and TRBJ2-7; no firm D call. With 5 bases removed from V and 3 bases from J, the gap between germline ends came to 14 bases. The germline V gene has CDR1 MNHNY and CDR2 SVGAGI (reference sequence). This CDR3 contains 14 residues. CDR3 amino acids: CASSQSYPRYEQYF. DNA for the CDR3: TGTGCCAGCAGTCAGTCCTACCCCCGCTACGAGCAGTACTTC.

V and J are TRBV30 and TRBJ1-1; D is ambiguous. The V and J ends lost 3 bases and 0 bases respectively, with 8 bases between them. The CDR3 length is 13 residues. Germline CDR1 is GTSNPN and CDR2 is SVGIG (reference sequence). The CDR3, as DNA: TGTGCCTGGAGAGGACTGATGAACACTGAAGCTTTCTTT. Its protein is CAWRGLMNTEAFF.

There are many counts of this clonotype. In DNA, the CDR3 is TGCAGCGCCGCTAGCGGACGGAACACCGGGGAGCTGTTTTTT. It codes for CSAASGRNTGELFF. The rearrangement joins TRBV29-1 to TRBJ2-2, with TRBD2 matching over 7 bases. Germline V gene lookup returns CDR1 SQVTM and CDR2 ANQGSEA. The CDR3 has 14 amino acids. The V segment lost 7 bases and the J segment 1 base; nucleotides outside the gene matches: 6.

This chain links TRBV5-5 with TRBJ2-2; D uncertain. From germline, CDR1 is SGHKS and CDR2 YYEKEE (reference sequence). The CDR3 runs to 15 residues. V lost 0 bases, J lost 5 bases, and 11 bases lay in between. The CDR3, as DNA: TGTGCCAGCAGCTTGGGGGGTGGAATTACCGGGGAGCTGTTTTTT. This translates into CASSLGGGITGELFF.